The 19 T cell receptor beta chains listed next were all sequenced from one sample in a study of T cells in Graves' hyperthyroidism and ophthalmopathy. Authors of the study amplified TCR beta CDR3 regions from RNA transcripts. First-round RT-PCR targeting the TCR CDR3 was performed with the HTBI primer set. TCRdb reanalysed the multiplex PCR reads using MiXCR and keeps one entry per CDR3 protein. The sample holds 250,000 to 300,000 distinct CDR3 sequences, approximately 15% seen once. Sequences were obtained from blood. Receptors were obtained from an older woman with Graves' ophthalmopathy.

J is TRBJ1-1 and V is TRBV6-5; 8 bases agree with TRBD1. The V gene end was trimmed by 4 bases and the J gene end by 12 bases; junction bases not matched to a gene: 10. CDR1 and CDR2 from the germline V gene are MNHEY and SVGAGI. This CDR3 is built from 13 residues. The CDR3 reads CASSSPWTGKTFF. Written as DNA, the CDR3 is TGTGCCAGCAGTTCCCCCTGGACAGGGAAAACTTTCTTT.

The chain is built from TRBV20-1 and TRBJ2-7, with D possibly matching TRBD1 (6 bases). TRBJ2-1 matches the DNA end more closely, so the J call is doubtful. This CDR3 has 12 residues. CDR1 is DFQATT, CDR2 SNEGSKA, per germline (reference sequence). In DNA, the CDR3 is TGCAGTGCTAGAGGACAGGCCTACGAGCAGTTCTTC. It is translated as CSARGQAYEQFF.

This clonotype was counted many times. CDR3 loop: CASSMGLLKTFF. Written as DNA, the CDR3 is TGTGCCAGCAGTATGGGACTGTTGAAAACTTTCTTT. The V and J genes are TRBV28 and TRBJ1-1, with D maybe TRBD1 (5 bases). CDR3 length: 12 residues. Germline V gene data show CDR1 as MDHEN and CDR2 as SYDVKM. The ends were cut back, 5 bases at V and 12 bases at J, with 16 bases in the middle.

The sample holds many counts of this clonotype. The chain is built from TRBV6-5 and TRBJ2-7; weak D call: TRBD2 (5 bases). Germline CDR1 and CDR2: MNHEY and SVGAGI. Between the trimmed V and J ends, which lost 0 bases and 3 bases, there was a span of 15 bases. The CDR3 is made up of 16 amino acids. The CDR3 DNA is TGTGCCAGCAGTTACTCGATGGAGGCAGGCTTCTACGAGCAGTACTTC. Translation: CASSYSMEAGFYEQYF.

V gene TRBV9 combines with J gene TRBJ2-1; the D is unclear. V shed 2 bases and J shed 3 bases, with 12 bases lying between them. Germline V gene sequence: CDR1 SGDLS, CDR2 YYNGEE. The CDR3 has 15 residues. Written as DNA, the CDR3 is TGTGCCAGCAGCGTTGGAGAAGCGATCTACAATGAGCAGTTCTTC. Translation gives CASSVGEAIYNEQFF.

The rearrangement links TRBV4-3 to TRBJ1-1; no firm D call. V dropped 0 bases and J dropped 3 bases, with 8 bases sitting between them. The CDR3 contains 14 residues. Germline loops: CDR1 LGHNA, CDR2 YSLEER. The CDR3 sequence: CASSQDGRDTEAFF. The CDR3 DNA reads as TGCGCCAGCAGCCAAGATGGTCGGGACACTGAAGCTTTCTTT.

The gene calls are TRBV5-1 and TRBJ1-6, with 8 bases matching TRBD1. The CDR3 consists of 15 residues. With 3 bases clipped from V and 7 bases from J, the junction kept 6 bases outside the gene matches. CDR1 and CDR2 from the germline V gene are SGHRS and YFSETQ. The CDR3 loop is CASSSGDRKNSPLHF. The CDR3 DNA is TGCGCCAGCAGCTCGGGGGACAGGAAAAATTCACCCCTCCACTTT.

This clonotype was detected many times. The rearrangement links TRBV7-2 to TRBJ2-1; D is possibly TRBD2 (5 bases). The CDR3 has 14 amino acids. Germline V gives CDR1 SGHTA, CDR2 FQGNSA. V dropped 3 bases and J dropped 5 bases, with 11 bases sitting between them. The CDR3 is CASSFWTGDNEQFF. The CDR3 DNA follows: TGTGCCAGCAGCTTTTGGACTGGAGACAATGAGCAGTTCTTC.

Ten or more counts support this clonotype. The CDR3 protein is CSARGQGANEQYF. In nucleotides, the CDR3 is TGCAGTGCTAGGGGTCAGGGGGCTAACGAGCAGTACTTC. V usage is TRBV20-1 and J usage is TRBJ2-7; 8 nucleotides match TRBD1. CDR3 length: 13 amino acids. The V segment lost 3 bases and the J segment 5 bases; nucleotides outside the gene matches: 6. Germline CDR1 is DFQATT and CDR2 is SNEGSKA (reference sequence).

The chain is built from TRBV7-9 and TRBJ2-5, with 9 bases that match TRBD2. With V trimmed by 4 bases and J by 2 bases, 11 bases remained unmatched. The germline gives CDR1 SEHNR, CDR2 FQNEAQ (reference sequence). CDR3 length: 17 residues. CDR3 nucleotide sequence: TGTGCCAGCAGCTACCAGTGGGTAGCGGGGGATCAAGAGACCCAGTACTTC. It is translated as CASSYQWVAGDQETQYF. The variable domain in full, completed from reference TRBV7-9 and TRBJ2-5, reads DTGVSQNPRHKITKRGQNVTFRCDPISEHNRLYWYRQTLGQGPEFLTYFQNEAQLEKSRLLSDRFSAERPKGSFSTLEIQRTEQGDSAMYLCASSYQWVAGDQETQYFGPGTRLLVL.

The chain employs TRBV11-2 and TRBJ2-1, with D possibly being TRBD1 (6 bases). V was pared by 5 bases and J by 10 bases, with 21 bases between. Germline CDR1 reads SGHAT; CDR2 reads FQNNGV. The CDR3 runs to 15 residues. In nucleotides, the CDR3 is TGTGCCAGCAGCCCAGAGAGGGGGTCAACCTACGAGCAGTTCTTC. Protein product: CASSPERGSTYEQFF.

This clonotype was seen more than once but under ten times. The chain couples TRBV28 to TRBJ2-7, with D perhaps matching TRBD2 (6 bases). Trimming cost V 8 bases and J 5 bases, with 25 bases left between them. Germline lookup yields CDR1 MDHEN and CDR2 SYDVKM. This CDR3 is 16 amino acids long. DNA of the CDR3: TGTGCCAGCGGACCCCGGGACTTCTTTGTTTTGAACGAGCAGTACTTC. It encodes CASGPRDFFVLNEQYF.

This clonotype was detected ten times or more. The V and J genes are TRBV5-1 and TRBJ2-3, with TRBD1 identical over 8 bases. Germline CDR1 reads SGHRS; CDR2 reads YFSETQ. The ends lost 3 bases at V and 5 bases at J; junction bases unmatched: 5. CDR3 length: 14 residues. The CDR3 sequence: CASSSRGHEDTQYF. In nucleotides, the CDR3 is TGCGCCAGCAGCTCCAGGGGGCACGAAGATACGCAGTATTTT.

This clonotype was seen ten or more times. The V gene is TRBV6-2 or TRBV6-3, the J gene TRBJ1-5; D perhaps matches TRBD1 (5 bases). The CDR3 totals 17 residues. The germline V gene has CDR1 MNHEY and CDR2 SVGEGT. V lost 4 bases and J 0 bases, leaving 16 bases between the germline ends. The CDR3 here is CASSLTGTAYSNQPQHF. The CDR3 bases are TGTGCCAGCAGTTTAACCGGGACGGCGTATAGCAATCAGCCCCAGCATTTT.

This chain uses TRBV20-1 with TRBJ1-6, with D maybe TRBD1 (6 bases). The ends were cut back, 6 bases at V and 0 bases at J, with 15 bases in the middle. This CDR3 region has 16 residues. Germline-derived CDR1 and CDR2 are DFQATT and SNEGSKA (reference sequence). CDR3: CSATGTFDSYNSPLHF. The CDR3 DNA sequence: TGCAGTGCAACTGGGACATTTGACTCCTATAATTCACCCCTCCACTTT.

The genes are TRBV4-1 and TRBJ2-7; TRBD2 matches 10 bases. CDR1 is MGHRA and CDR2 is YSYEKL in the germline V gene. The CDR3 runs 17 residues. V shed 8 bases and J 1 base; nucleotides not matched to a gene: 14. In DNA, the CDR3 is TGCGCCAGCGGCCGCCTTTCCGGGACTAGCGAATCCTACGAGCAGTACTTC. Translating gives CASGRLSGTSESYEQYF.

This clonotype was found many times. V and J are TRBV19 and TRBJ1-1; no clear D. This CDR3 is built from 13 residues. Germline V gene lookup returns CDR1 LNHDA and CDR2 SQIVND (reference sequence). The V end was cut by 3 bases, the J end by 1 base, with 6 bases between. The CDR3: CASSITRNTEAFF. In DNA form, the CDR3 reads TGTGCCAGTAGTATTACCCGGAACACTGAAGCTTTCTTT.

The chain carries TRBV12-3 or TRBV12-4 and TRBJ2-1; D is uncertain. The ends were cut back, 3 bases at V and 5 bases at J, with 11 bases in the middle. The CDR3 spans 14 residues. The CDR3: CASSFRPGNNEQFF. The DNA of the CDR3 is TGTGCCAGCAGTTTTCGGCCCGGCAACAATGAGCAGTTCTTC.

This clonotype has at least ten counts. This chain connects TRBV12-3 or TRBV12-4 to TRBJ2-5; D uncertain. The CDR3 runs to 16 residues. Trimming pared 5 bases from V and 2 bases from J, leaving 18 bases between. The CDR3 region is CASSLRRVTPQETQYF. The CDR3 DNA sequence: TGTGCCAGCAGTCTCCGTCGGGTGACACCTCAAGAGACCCAGTACTTC.